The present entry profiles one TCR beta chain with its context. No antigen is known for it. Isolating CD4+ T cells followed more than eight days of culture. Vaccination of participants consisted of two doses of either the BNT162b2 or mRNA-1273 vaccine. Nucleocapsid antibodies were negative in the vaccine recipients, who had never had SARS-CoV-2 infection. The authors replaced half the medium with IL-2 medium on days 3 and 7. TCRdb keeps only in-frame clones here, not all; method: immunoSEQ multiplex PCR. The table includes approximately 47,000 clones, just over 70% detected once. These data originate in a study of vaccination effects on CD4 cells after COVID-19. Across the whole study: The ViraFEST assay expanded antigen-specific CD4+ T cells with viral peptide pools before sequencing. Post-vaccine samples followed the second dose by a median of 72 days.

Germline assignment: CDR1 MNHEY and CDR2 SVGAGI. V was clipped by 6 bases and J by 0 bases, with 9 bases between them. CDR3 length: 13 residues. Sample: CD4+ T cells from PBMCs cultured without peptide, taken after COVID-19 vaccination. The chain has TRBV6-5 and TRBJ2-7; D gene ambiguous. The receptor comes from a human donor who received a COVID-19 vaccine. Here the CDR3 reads CASRLESSYEQYF. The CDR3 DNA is TGTGCCAGCAGACTCGAAAGCTCCTACGAGCAGTACTTC.